The 6 T cell receptor beta chains below all came from one sample that was sequenced in a study of T cell responses to AZD1222 COVID-19 vaccine. Data came from immunoSEQ multiplex PCR; TCRdb stores just in-frame clones and leaves some out. Of some 170,000 clones in the sample, around 94% were seen once. Sequenced material: peripheral blood, taken on day 0 of AZD1222 vaccination. The receptors originated from an adult in good health.

V is TRBV2 and J is TRBJ2-1; maybe TRBD1 (5 bases). CDR3 length: 16 residues. Germline V gene lookup returns CDR1 SNHLY and CDR2 FYNNEI. Trimming removed 3 bases at V and 5 bases at J, with 17 bases between. CDR3 protein: CASSEERGIGNNEQFF. The CDR3 nucleotides are TGTGCCAGCAGTGAGGAAAGGGGTATAGGGAACAATGAGCAGTTCTTC.

The chain couples TRBV6-1 to TRBJ1-6; no reliable D call. V lost 2 bases, J lost 9 bases, and 2 bases lay in between. CDR1 MNHNS and CDR2 SASEGT come from the germline V gene. CDR3 length: 11 amino acids. This chain's CDR3 is CASSESSPLHF. The CDR3 nucleotides read TGTGCCAGCAGTGAATCTTCACCCCTCCACTTT.

The chain is built from TRBV7-6 and TRBJ1-6; tentatively, D is TRBD1 (5 bases). V lost 3 bases to trimming and J lost 2 bases, with 17 bases between them. Germline values: CDR1 SGHVS, CDR2 FNYEAQ. This CDR3 contains 18 residues. CDR3 in amino acids: CASSFGEAGSTYNSPLHF. CDR3 nucleotide sequence: TGTGCCAGCAGCTTTGGGGAGGCAGGGAGCACCTATAATTCACCCCTCCACTTT.

This chain connects TRBV7-8 to TRBJ1-2, with D uncertain. Trimming removed 6 bases from V and 8 bases from J, with 13 bases in between. Germline CDR1 is SGHVS and CDR2 is FQNEAQ. There are 12 residues in the CDR3. The CDR3 DNA reads as TGTGCCAGCAGGCCCACATGGGGAGGCTACACCTTC. It codes for CASRPTWGGYTF.

This clone was recorded only once. The chain has TRBV30 and TRBJ1-1; 12 bases agree with TRBD1. Germline values: CDR1 GTSNPN, CDR2 SVGIG (reference sequence). CDR3 length equals 20 residues. With V trimmed by 0 bases and J by 1 base, 15 bases remained unmatched. In DNA, the CDR3 is TGTGCCTGGAGTGTACTGGGACAGGGGGCGCTTCTTGGCAGGAACACTGAAGCTTTCTTT. Translation gives CAWSVLGQGALLGRNTEAFF.

The rearrangement joins TRBV11-2 to TRBJ2-1; D might be TRBD2 (6 bases). V was cut by 3 bases and J by 7 bases, with 13 bases left in between. The CDR3 has 14 amino acids. Germline CDR1 SGHAT, CDR2 FQNNGV. The CDR3 loop reads CASSFGYSGNEQFF. CDR3 nucleotide sequence: TGTGCCAGCAGCTTCGGTTATAGCGGAAATGAGCAGTTCTTC.